This TCR beta chain was identified in a study of T cell responses to AZD1222 COVID-19 vaccine. About this clone: What it binds is unknown.

Study-level findings and limits: Spike-specific TCR breadth rose after two AZD1222 doses, and depth rose as well. Regions 160-218 and 743-854 held dominance among vaccine-associated CD4 TCRs, which spanned spike.

TCRdb's copy holds only in-frame clones and misses some; the assay was immunoSEQ multiplex PCR. Counted here are approximately 200,000 clones, almost 95% occurring once; the ten biggest clones make up about 9.2%. Per germline, CDR1 SGHRS and CDR2 YFSETQ. Deletions cut 0 bases from V and 0 bases from J, with 12 bases between. This CDR3 has 16 residues. The chain uses TRBV5-1 and TRBJ1-1, with TRBD1 as a possible D gene (5 bases). Sequenced material: peripheral blood, taken on day 0 of AZD1222 vaccination. The TCR sequence derives from an adult in good health. The CDR3 loop reads CASSLVPQGMNTEAFF. CDR3 nucleotides: TGCGCCAGCAGCTTGGTCCCCCAGGGCATGAACACTGAAGCTTTCTTT.